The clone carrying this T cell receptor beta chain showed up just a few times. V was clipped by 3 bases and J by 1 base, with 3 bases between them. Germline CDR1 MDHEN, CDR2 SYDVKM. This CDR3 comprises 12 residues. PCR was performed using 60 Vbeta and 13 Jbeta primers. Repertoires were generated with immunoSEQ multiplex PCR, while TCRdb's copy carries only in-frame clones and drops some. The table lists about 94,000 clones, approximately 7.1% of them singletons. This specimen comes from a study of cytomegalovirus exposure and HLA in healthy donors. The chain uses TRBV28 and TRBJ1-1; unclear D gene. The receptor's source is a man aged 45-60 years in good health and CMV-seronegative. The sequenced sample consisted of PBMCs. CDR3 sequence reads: CASSFQNTEAFF. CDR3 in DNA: TGTGCCAGCAGTTTCCAGAACACTGAAGCTTTCTTT.